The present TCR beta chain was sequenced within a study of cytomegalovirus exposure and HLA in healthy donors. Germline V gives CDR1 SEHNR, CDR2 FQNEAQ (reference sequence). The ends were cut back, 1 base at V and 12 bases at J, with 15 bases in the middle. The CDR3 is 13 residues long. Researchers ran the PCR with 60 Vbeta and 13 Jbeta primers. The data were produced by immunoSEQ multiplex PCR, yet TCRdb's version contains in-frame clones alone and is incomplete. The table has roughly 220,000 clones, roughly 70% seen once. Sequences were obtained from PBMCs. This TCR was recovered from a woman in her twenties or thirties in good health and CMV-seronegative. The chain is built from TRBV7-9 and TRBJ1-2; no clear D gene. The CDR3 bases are TGTGCCAGCAGCTTAGGGCAGACAAGGAACGACACCTTC. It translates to CASSLGQTRNDTF.